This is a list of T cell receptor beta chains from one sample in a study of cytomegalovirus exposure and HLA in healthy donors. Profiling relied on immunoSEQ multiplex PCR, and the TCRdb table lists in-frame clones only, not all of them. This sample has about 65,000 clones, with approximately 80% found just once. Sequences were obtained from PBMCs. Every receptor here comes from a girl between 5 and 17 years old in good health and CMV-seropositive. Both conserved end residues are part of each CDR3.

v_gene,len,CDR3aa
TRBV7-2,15,CASSLRPGDNSPLHF
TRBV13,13,CASSLDRTDTQYF
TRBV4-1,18,CASSHRTLSSGLFEGYTF
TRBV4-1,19,CASSQPGLAGGRGTDTQYF
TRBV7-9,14,CASSLGRQGDTQYF
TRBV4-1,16,CASSQGRAGVNTEAFF
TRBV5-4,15,CASSWGLAGGNEQFF
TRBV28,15,CASSLVYRGNQPQHF
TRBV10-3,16,CAISDPFQASNYGYTF
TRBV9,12,CASSGAGNTIYF
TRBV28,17,CASSRRLKTLTSYEQYF
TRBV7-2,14,CASSYVELGNTIYF
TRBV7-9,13,CASSPGGGGEQYF
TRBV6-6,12,CAARGSYNEQFF
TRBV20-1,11,CSARGGNTIYF
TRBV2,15,CATSRGLAGMNEQFF
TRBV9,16,CASSVGGGWIPSEAFF
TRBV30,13,CAWKGHTFYEQYF
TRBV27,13,CASSLSGNQPQHF
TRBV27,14,CASSLTGGNQPQHF
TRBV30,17,CAWSATPVSGQSYEQYF
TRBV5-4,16,CASSIPGGLGNTEAFF
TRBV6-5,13,CASRTGFFREQYF
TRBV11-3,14,CASSSTSPPDTQYF
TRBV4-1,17,CASSQLWGRSQAGAQYF
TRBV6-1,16,CASSESQRLSYNEQFF
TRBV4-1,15,CASSRALGGGNIQYF
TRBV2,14,CASSVGLDNQPQHF
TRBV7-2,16,CASSGPLAGEGKTQYF
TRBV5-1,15,CASSSAGMGTGELFF
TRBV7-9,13,CASSPDPRQEQYF
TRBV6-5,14,CASSYTARGDTQYF
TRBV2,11,CASKLDNEQFF
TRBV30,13,CAWRDRRGPEAFF
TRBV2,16,CASSDGLAGNTGELFF
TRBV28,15,CASSPLAGAGNTQYF
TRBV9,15,CASSGSGGAYNEQFF
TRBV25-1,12,CASSSTLTEAFF
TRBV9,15,CASSVEGFLYNEQFF
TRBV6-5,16,CASSYSPSGIQETQYF
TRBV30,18,CAWSVRAKRKRGHYGYTF
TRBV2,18,CASSDGGTGIMSTDTQYF
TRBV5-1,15,CASSWAVGGAGEQYF
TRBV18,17,CASSPPGAGGKGQPQHF
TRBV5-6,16,CASSFYSGQLNQPQHF
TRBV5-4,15,CASSAGLAGVYEQYF
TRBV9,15,CASSPQRGGSVEQFF
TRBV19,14,CASSMLGGTDTQYF
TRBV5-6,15,CASSQTSDRGYGYTF
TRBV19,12,CASSIFPQPQHF
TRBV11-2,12,CASSLSQDTQYF
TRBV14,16,CASSQRGARGHPEQFF
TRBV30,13,CAFGGPMNTEAFF